These T cell receptor beta chains were read from a single sample in a study of blood T cell repertoires in COVID-19. The table came from immunoSEQ multiplex PCR; TCRdb's copy has only in-frame clones and leaves some out. The sample holds fewer than 110,000 clones, around 82% seen once. The sample consisted of peripheral blood. Receptors originate from a human donor in a cohort sampled during active COVID-19. Both conserved end residues are part of each CDR3. The listing skips clone size in some rows; elsewhere it reads once, few, many or a size class.

V	size	J	CDR3
TRBV9	-	TRBJ2-2	CASSSNQGAYTGELFF
TRBV30	-	TRBJ1-6	CAWSVGGQNNSPLHF
TRBV12-3/TRBV12-4	-	TRBJ2-3	CASNHRGTDTQYF
TRBV4-1	-	TRBJ1-1	CASSQGTGANTEAFF
TRBV19	many	TRBJ2-4	CASSLLTGASKNIQYF
TRBV5-6	-	TRBJ2-7	CASSLGHGGEQYF
TRBV7-9	-	TRBJ2-7	CASSLLTPSSYEQYF
TRBV19	-	TRBJ2-1	CASSENGLAGGLSSYNEQFF
TRBV9	-	TRBJ2-1	CASSGGAGGYNEQFF
TRBV7-8	-	TRBJ2-1	CASSLARLAAASSYNEQFF
TRBV7-9	-	TRBJ1-2	CASSLGVRGYGYTF
TRBV18	once	TRBJ2-1	CASSPYRSGEEVYNEQFF
TRBV11-2	few	TRBJ2-1	CASPRGEQFF
TRBV10-3	-	TRBJ1-2	CAITEGRGEGYTF
TRBV5-6	-	TRBJ1-1	CASSLGGLNTEAFF
TRBV19	-	TRBJ2-5	CASSNTRDREAQYF
TRBV14	-	TRBJ2-7	CASSRDRGALSYEQYF
TRBV27	-	TRBJ2-7	CASSLSGAGTGNEQYF
TRBV6-2/TRBV6-3	-	TRBJ2-1	CASSIHRDEQFF
TRBV18	-	TRBJ1-4	CASSPSSDRGGREKLFF
TRBV6-1	-	TRBJ2-1	CASSELTGTNSYNEQFF
TRBV5-1	-	TRBJ2-6	CASSAGLAGVGSGANVLTF